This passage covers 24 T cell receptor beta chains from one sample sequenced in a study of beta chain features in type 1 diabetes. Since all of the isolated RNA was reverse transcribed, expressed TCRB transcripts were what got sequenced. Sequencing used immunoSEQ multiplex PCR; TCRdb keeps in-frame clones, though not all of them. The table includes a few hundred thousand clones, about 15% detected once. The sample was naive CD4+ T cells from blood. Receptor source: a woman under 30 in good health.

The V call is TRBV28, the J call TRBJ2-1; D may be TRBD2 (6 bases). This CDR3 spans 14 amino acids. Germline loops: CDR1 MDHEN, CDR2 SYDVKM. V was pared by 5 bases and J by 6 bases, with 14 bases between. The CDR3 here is CASSLRLGGNEQFF. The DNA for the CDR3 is TGTGCCAGCAGTCTCCGACTAGGCGGCAATGAGCAGTTCTTC.

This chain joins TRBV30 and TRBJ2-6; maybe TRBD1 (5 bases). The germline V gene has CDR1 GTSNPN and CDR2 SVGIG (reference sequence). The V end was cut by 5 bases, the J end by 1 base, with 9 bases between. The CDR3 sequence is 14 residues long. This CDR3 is CAWGPGSGANVLTF. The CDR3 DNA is TGTGCCTGGGGCCCAGGGTCTGGGGCCAACGTCCTGACTTTC.

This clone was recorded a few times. The DNA for the CDR3 is TGCGCCAGCAGCTTGGGGACTAGCGGGTACGATGAGCAGTTCTTC. As protein: CASSLGTSGYDEQFF. The gene calls are TRBV5-1 and TRBJ2-1; 11 nucleotides agree with TRBD2. Germline V gives CDR1 SGHRS, CDR2 YFSETQ. The CDR3 length is 15 residues. The junction had 4 bases not matched to a gene; V was cut back by 0 bases and J by 8 bases.

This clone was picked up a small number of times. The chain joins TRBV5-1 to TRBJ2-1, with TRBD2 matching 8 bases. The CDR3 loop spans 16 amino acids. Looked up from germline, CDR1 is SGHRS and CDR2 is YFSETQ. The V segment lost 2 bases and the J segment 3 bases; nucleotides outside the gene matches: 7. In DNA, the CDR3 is TGCGCCAGCAGCTTCTTGGCGGGAGGAGGCTACAATGAGCAGTTCTTC. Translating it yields CASSFLAGGGYNEQFF.

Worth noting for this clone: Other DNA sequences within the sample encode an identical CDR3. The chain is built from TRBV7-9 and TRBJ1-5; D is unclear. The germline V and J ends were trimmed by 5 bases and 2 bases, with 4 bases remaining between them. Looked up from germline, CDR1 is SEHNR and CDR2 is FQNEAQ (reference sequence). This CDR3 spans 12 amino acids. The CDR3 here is CASSRGNQPQHF. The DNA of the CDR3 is TGTGCCAGCAGCAGAGGCAATCAGCCCCAGCATTTT.

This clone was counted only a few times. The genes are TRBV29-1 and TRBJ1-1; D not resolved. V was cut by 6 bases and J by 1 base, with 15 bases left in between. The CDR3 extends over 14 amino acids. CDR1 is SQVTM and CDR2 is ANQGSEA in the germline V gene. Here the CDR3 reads CSVLHQVKNTEAFF. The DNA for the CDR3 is TGCAGCGTCCTTCACCAGGTTAAGAACACTGAAGCTTTCTTT.

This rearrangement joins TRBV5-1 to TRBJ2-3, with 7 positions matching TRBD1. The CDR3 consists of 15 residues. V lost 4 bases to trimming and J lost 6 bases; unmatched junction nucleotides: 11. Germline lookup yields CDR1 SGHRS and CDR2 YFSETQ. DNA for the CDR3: TGCGCCAGCAGCCGAAACCCCAGGGGGATGGATACGCAGTATTTT. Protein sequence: CASSRNPRGMDTQYF. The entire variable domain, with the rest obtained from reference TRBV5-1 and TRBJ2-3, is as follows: KAGVTQTPRYLIKTRGQQVTLSCSPISGHRSVSWYQQTPGQGLQFLFEYFSETQRNKGNFPGRFSGRQFSNSRSEMNVSTLELGDSALYLCASSRNPRGMDTQYFGPGTRLTVL.

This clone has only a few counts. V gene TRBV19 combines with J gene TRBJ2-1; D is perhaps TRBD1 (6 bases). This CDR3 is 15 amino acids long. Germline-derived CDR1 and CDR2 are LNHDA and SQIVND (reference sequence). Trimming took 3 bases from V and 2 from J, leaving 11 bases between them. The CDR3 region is CASSINRVAYNEQFF. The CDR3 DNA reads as TGTGCCAGTAGTATCAACAGGGTGGCCTACAATGAGCAGTTCTTC.

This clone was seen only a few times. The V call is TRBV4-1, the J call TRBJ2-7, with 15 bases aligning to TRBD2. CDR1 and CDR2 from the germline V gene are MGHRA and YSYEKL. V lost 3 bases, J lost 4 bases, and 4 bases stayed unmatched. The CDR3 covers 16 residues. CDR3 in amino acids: CASSQGTSGRRYEQYF. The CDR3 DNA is TGCGCCAGCAGCCAGGGGACTAGCGGGAGGAGGTACGAGCAGTACTTC.

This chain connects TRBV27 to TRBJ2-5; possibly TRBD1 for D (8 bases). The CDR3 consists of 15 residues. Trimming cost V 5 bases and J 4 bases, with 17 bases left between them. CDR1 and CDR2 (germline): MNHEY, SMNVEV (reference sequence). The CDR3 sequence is CASSRQNRGGETQYF. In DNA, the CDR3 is TGTGCCAGCAGTCGCCAGAACAGGGGGGGAGAGACCCAGTACTTC.

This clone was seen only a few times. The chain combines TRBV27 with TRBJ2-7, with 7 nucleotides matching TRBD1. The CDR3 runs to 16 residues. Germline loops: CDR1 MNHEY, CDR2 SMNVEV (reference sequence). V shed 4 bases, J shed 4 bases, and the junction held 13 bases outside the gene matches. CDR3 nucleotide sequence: TGTGCCAGCAGTTCACACACTCCGGGACAGACATACGAGCAGTACTTC. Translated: CASSSHTPGQTYEQYF.

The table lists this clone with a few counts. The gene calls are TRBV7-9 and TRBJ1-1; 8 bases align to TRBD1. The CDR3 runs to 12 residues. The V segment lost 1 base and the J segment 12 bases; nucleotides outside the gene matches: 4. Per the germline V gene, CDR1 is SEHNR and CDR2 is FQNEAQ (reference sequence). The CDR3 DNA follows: TGTGCCAGCAGCTTAGAGACAGGGGCAACTTTCTTT. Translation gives CASSLETGATFF.

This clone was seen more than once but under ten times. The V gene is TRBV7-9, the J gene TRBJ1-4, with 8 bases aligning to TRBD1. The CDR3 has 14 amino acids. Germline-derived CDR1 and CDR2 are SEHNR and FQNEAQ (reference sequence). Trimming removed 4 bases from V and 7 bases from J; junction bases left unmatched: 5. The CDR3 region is CASSYQGAIEKLFF. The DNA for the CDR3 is TGTGCCAGCAGCTACCAGGGGGCAATTGAAAAACTGTTTTTT.

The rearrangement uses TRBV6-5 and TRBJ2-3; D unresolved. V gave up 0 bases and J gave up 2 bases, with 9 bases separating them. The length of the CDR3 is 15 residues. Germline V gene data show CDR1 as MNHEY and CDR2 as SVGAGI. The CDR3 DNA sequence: TGTGCCAGCAGTTACTCGAGGCGCGCCACAGATACGCAGTATTTT. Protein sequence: CASSYSRRATDTQYF.

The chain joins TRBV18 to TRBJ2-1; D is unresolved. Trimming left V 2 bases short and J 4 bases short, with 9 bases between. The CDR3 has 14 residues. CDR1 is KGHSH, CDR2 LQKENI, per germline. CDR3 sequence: CASSPGPEYNEQFF. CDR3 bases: TGTGCCAGCTCACCAGGCCCGGAGTACAATGAGCAGTTCTTC.

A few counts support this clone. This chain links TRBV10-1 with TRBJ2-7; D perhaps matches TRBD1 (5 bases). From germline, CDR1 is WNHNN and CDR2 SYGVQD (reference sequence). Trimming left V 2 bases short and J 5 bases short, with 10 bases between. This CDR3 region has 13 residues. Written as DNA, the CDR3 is TGCGCCAGCAGTGAGGGGGCGAAGGACGAGCAGTACTTC. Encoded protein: CASSEGAKDEQYF.

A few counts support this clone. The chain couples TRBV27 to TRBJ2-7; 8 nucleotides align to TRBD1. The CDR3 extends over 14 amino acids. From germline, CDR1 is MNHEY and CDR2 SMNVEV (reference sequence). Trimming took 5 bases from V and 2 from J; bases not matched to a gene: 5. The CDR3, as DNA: TGTGCCAGCAGTCACCGGGACAGGACCTACGAGCAGTACTTC. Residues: CASSHRDRTYEQYF.

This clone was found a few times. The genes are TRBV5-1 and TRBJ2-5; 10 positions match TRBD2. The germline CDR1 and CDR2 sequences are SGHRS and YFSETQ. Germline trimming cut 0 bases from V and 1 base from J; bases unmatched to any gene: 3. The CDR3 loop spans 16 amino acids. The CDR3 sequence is CASSLGLAGLQETQYF. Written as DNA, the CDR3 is TGCGCCAGCAGCTTGGGACTAGCGGGCCTCCAAGAGACCCAGTACTTC.

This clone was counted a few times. CDR3 in DNA: TGTGCCAGCAGCCCCCGACTAGCGGGTACAGATACGCAGTATTTT. Residues: CASSPRLAGTDTQYF. This rearrangement joins TRBV7-9 to TRBJ2-3; 10 nucleotides line up with TRBD2. Germline V gives CDR1 SEHNR, CDR2 FQNEAQ (reference sequence). J was trimmed by 3 bases and V by 5 bases; bases with no gene match: 5. This CDR3 contains 15 residues.

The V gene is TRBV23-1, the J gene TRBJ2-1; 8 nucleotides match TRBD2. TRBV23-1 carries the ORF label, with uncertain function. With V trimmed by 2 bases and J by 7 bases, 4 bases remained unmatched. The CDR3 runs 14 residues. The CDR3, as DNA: TGCGCCAGCAGTCAAATAGCGGGAACGAATGAGCAGTTCTTC. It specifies CASSQIAGTNEQFF.

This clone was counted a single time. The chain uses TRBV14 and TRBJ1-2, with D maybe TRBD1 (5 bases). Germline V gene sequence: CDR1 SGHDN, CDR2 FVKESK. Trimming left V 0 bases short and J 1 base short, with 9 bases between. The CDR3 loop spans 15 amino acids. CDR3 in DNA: TGTGCCAGCAGCCAAGATAAGGGGTTTAACTATGGCTACACCTTC. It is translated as CASSQDKGFNYGYTF.

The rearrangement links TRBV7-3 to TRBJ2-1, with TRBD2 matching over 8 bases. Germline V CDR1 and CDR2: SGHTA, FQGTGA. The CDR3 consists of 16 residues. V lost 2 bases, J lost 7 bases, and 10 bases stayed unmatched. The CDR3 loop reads CASSLQVGGRRNEQFF. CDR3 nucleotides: TGTGCCAGCAGCTTACAAGTCGGCGGGAGGAGAAATGAGCAGTTCTTC.

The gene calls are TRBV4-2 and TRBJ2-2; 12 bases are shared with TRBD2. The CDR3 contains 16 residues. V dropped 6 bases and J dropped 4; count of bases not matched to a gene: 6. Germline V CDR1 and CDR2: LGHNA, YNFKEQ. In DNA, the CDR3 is TGTGCCAGCAGTCTACTAGCGGGAGGTGGCACCGGGGAGCTGTTTTTT. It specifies CASSLLAGGGTGELFF.

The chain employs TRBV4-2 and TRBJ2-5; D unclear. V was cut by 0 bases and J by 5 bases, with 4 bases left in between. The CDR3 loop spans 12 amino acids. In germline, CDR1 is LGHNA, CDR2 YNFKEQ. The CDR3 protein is CASSQEYETQYF. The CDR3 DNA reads TGTGCCAGCAGCCAAGAGTATGAGACCCAGTACTTC.